Listed below are T cell receptor beta chains from one sample, sequenced in a study of Graves' ophthalmopathy and Graves' hyperthyroidism. TCRdb re-derived calls from the multiplex PCR reads in MiXCR, one entry per CDR3 protein. The sample records 560,000 or so distinct CDR3 sequences, 35% to 45% being singletons. The material sequenced was peripheral blood or thyroid tissue (not recorded which). The receptors come from an adult man with Graves' hyperthyroidism. Each CDR3 is given with its conserved first and last residue. Each record gives: J gene, V gene, CDR3 protein.

TRBJ2-7 | TRBV20-1 | CSAPGSLAGGTYEQYF
TRBJ2-7 | TRBV5-8 | CASSFGRMGEQYF
TRBJ1-3 | TRBV2 | CASSASPRREEGYTIYF
TRBJ2-2 | TRBV6-5 | CASSWTSEDGELFF
TRBJ2-5 | TRBV9 | CASSEKTGTGAETQYF
TRBJ1-1 | TRBV2 | CASIRGGQLNTEAFF
TRBJ2-5 | TRBV7-3 | CASSSESGDTQYF
TRBJ1-2 | TRBV6-5 | CASSYSARGGYTF
TRBJ2-3 | TRBV15 | CATSRGRGVGTDTQYF
TRBJ2-5 | TRBV29-1 | CSVNNRLAGGETQYF
TRBJ2-7 | TRBV2 | CASSDVTGRYEQYF
TRBJ1-4 | TRBV24-1 | CATSDPEVAMRKLFF
TRBJ2-2 | TRBV2 | CASNIIRDPGELFF
TRBJ2-3 | TRBV2 | CASGITDTQYF
TRBJ2-5 | TRBV24-1 | CATAMKTGTSNQETQYF
TRBJ2-5 | TRBV2 | CASKSEQGAIETQYF
TRBJ2-2 | TRBV5-1 | CASSHPDRGSGELFF
TRBJ1-2 | TRBV12-3/TRBV12-4 | CASSRVGGSYRWIDYTF
TRBJ1-1 | TRBV29-1 | CSVETGTGDNEQFF
TRBJ1-1 | TRBV12-3/TRBV12-4 | CASRPHRGDSGTEAFF
TRBJ2-7 | TRBV29-1 | CSAQQGDYEQYF
TRBJ1-6 | TRBV9 | CASSVQEYSPLHF
TRBJ2-5 | TRBV10-3 | CATQLAAQETQYF
TRBJ1-2 | TRBV29-1 | CSVDQGAHYGYTF
TRBJ1-1 | TRBV27 | CASSLRKGGRGTEAFF
TRBJ2-5 | TRBV3-1 | CASSREDGDQETQYF
TRBJ1-2 | TRBV19 | CASNNPGTPTNYGYTF
TRBJ1-4 | TRBV7-2 | CASSLQGARNEKLFF
TRBJ2-7 | TRBV28 | CASSSLEVNSYEQYF
. | TRBV11-2 | CASSYRGDEQFF
. | TRBV12-3/TRBV12-4 | CASSQVQRDIQYF
TRBJ1-5 | TRBV7-2 | CASSLEAASNQPQHF
TRBJ2-5 | TRBV5-4 | CASSLGLAGVLPGETQYF
TRBJ2-5 | TRBV15 | CATSSPRTLGDTQYF
TRBJ1-1 | TRBV5-1 | CASSLKGDPKAFF
TRBJ2-7 | TRBV10-3 | CASSDVKGVPSYEQYF
TRBJ1-4 | TRBV7-2 | CASSPEAGKREKLFF
TRBJ2-5 | TRBV11-2 | CASSPATGVGETQYF
TRBJ2-7 | TRBV2 | CASSAQTGSSYEQYF
TRBJ1-1 | TRBV13 | CASSFNEPEAFF
TRBJ1-2 | TRBV29-1 | CSVEGPIRNGYTF
TRBJ2-5 | TRBV10-3 | CAISEARVETQYF
TRBJ1-2 | TRBV20-1 | CSARAPTGEGGYTF
TRBJ1-5 | TRBV7-2 | CARERGLQPQHF
TRBJ1-2 | TRBV7-9 | CASSLSHGARGVGYTF
TRBJ2-2 | TRBV9 | CASSVSGRFTGEPFF
TRBJ1-5 | TRBV2 | CASRAGLYSNQPQHF
TRBJ1-6 | TRBV20-1 | CSARVDGNSPLHF
TRBJ1-5 | TRBV6-1 | CASSEWGPQGAGQPQHF
TRBJ1-6 | TRBV12-3/TRBV12-4 | CASSLAGYNSPLHF
TRBJ2-7 | TRBV12-5 | CASGLVGGGEQYF
TRBJ2-5 | TRBV20-1 | CSASSWGSGETQYF
TRBJ2-7 | TRBV28 | CASLFPGGRYEQYF
TRBJ1-1 | TRBV6-1 | CASWTFSMNTEAFF
TRBJ1-2 | TRBV2 | CASSGDRGDYGYTF
TRBJ2-2 | TRBV20-1 | CSGQRLNTGELFF